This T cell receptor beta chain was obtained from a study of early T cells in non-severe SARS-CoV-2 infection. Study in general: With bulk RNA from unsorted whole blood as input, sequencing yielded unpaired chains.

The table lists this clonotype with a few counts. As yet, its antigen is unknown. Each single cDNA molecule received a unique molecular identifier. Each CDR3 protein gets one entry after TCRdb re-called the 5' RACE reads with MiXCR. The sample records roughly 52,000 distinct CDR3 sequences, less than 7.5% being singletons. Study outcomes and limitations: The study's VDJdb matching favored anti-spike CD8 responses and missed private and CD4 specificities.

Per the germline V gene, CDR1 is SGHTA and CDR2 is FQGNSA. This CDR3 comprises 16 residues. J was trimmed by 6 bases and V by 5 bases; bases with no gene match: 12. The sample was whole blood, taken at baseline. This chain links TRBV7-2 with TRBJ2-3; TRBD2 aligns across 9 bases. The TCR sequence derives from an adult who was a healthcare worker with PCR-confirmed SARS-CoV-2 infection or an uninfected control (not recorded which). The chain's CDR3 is CASSNLAGREGDTQYF. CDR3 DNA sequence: TGTGCCAGCAGCAATCTAGCGGGGCGAGAGGGGGATACGCAGTATTTT.